The rows below give T cell receptor beta chains drawn from one sample of a study of blood T cell repertoires in COVID-19. Produced via immunoSEQ multiplex PCR; TCRdb's table is partial and in-frame only. The sample contains tens of thousands of clones, roughly 82% of which appear only once. Material: peripheral blood. The receptors come from a human donor in a cohort sampled during active COVID-19. CDR3s include the opening cysteine and the closing phenylalanine or tryptophan. The D gene is left open where the match is weak. The size of a clone is reported for some rows only, either as once, few or many, or as a class for expanded clones.

clone size	V gene	D gene	J gene	CDR3 protein	CDR3 DNA
NA	TRBV6-1	TRBD1	TRBJ1-1	CASSGYRGLVAAPVTEAFF	TGTGCCAGCAGTGGGTACAGGGGCCTAGTAGCAGCGCCGGTCACTGAAGCTTTCTTT
NA	TRBV7-9	TRBD1	TRBJ1-4	CASSLRGQGEKLFF	TGTGCCAGCAGCCTAAGGGGACAGGGTGAAAAACTGTTTTTT
NA	TRBV4-1	NA	TRBJ1-1	CASSQDPKGHWVNTEAFF	TGCGCCAGCAGCCAAGATCCAAAGGGACACTGGGTGAACACTGAAGCTTTCTTT
once	TRBV28	TRBD1	TRBJ1-2	CASSTSGQGNGYTF	TGTGCCAGCAGTACCTCGGGACAGGGAAACGGCTACACCTTC
NA	TRBV12-3/TRBV12-4	NA	TRBJ2-4	CASSGGALRYF	TGTGCCAGCAGTGGGGGGGCGTTGCGGTACTTC
once	TRBV4-2	TRBD1	TRBJ1-6	CASSQTGSNSPLHF	TGTGCCAGCAGCCAGACAGGGTCGAATTCACCCCTCCACTTT
few	TRBV18	NA	TRBJ1-3	CASSLQASGNTIYF	TGTGCCAGCTCATTGCAGGCCTCTGGAAACACCATATATTTT
NA	TRBV11-2	NA	TRBJ1-2	CASSARQYGYTF	TGTGCCAGCAGCGCCCGACAGTATGGCTACACCTTC
NA	TRBV19	NA	TRBJ1-2	CASSSETNYGYTF	TGTGCCAGTAGTTCAGAAACTAACTATGGCTACACCTTC
NA	TRBV4-1	NA	TRBJ2-1	CASSQGGSGYLSEQFF	TGCGCCAGCAGCCAAGGCGGGTCCGGGTACCTCTCTGAGCAGTTCTTC
NA	TRBV29-1	TRBD1	TRBJ2-1	CSVHRGRDEQFF	TGCAGCGTCCACAGGGGGCGGGATGAGCAGTTCTTC
NA	TRBV10-2	NA	TRBJ1-1	CASSPTGNTEAFF	TGCGCCAGCAGTCCGACAGGGAACACTGAAGCTTTCTTT
NA	TRBV5-4	TRBD2	TRBJ2-3	CASSPAGGPSTDTQYF	TGTGCCAGCAGCCCGGCGGGGGGCCCTAGCACAGATACGCAGTATTTT
NA	TRBV7-2	NA	TRBJ2-7	CASSQGPYEQYF	TGTGCCAGCAGCCAGGGGCCCTACGAGCAGTACTTC
NA	TRBV5-1	NA	TRBJ2-7	CASSLSGALSYEQYF	TGCGCCAGCAGCTTGTCAGGGGCGCTCTCCTACGAGCAGTACTTC
NA	TRBV12-3/TRBV12-4	NA	TRBJ1-2	CASSPLRYGYTF	TGTGCCAGCAGTCCCTTGCGGTATGGCTACACCTTC
NA	TRBV6-2/TRBV6-3	NA	TRBJ1-2	CASSYALMATSNYGYTF	TGTGCCAGCAGTTACGCCCTCATGGCCACCTCTAACTATGGCTACACCTTC
NA	TRBV5-4	TRBD1	TRBJ2-3	CASSLAGDSSTDTQYF	TGTGCCAGCAGCTTGGCCGGGGACAGTAGCACAGATACGCAGTATTTT
few	TRBV20-1	NA	TRBJ1-6	CSASQGYNSPLHF	TGCAGTGCTAGTCAGGGGTATAATTCACCCCTCCACTTT
NA	TRBV11-2	NA	TRBJ2-7	CASSLVSGRDEQYF	TGTGCCAGCAGCTTAGTTTCAGGGCGCGACGAGCAGTACTTC
NA	TRBV5-1	TRBD2	TRBJ2-5	CAPERGGGETQYF	TGCGCCCCCGAGCGGGGGGGCGGGGAGACCCAGTACTTC
large	TRBV19	TRBD1	TRBJ1-2	CASSLQGAGNYGYTF	TGTGCCAGTAGTCTGCAGGGGGCAGGGAACTATGGCTACACCTTC
NA	TRBV28	NA	TRBJ2-7	CASSFGTNPHEQYF	TGTGCCAGCAGTTTCGGGACAAACCCCCACGAGCAGTACTTC
NA	TRBV7-8	TRBD1	TRBJ2-2	CASSLGTGFAGELFF	TGTGCCAGCAGCTTGGGGACAGGGTTTGCCGGGGAGCTGTTTTTT
NA	TRBV19	NA	TRBJ2-3	CADLDQSTDTQYF	TGTGCCGACCTAGACCAAAGCACAGATACGCAGTATTTT
NA	TRBV9	NA	TRBJ1-1	CASNAQGLNTEAFF	TGTGCCAGCAACGCTCAGGGCTTGAACACTGAAGCTTTCTTT
NA	TRBV19	TRBD1	TRBJ1-5	CASSITQTGSYQPQHF	TGTGCCAGTAGTATAACCCAGACAGGGTCGTATCAGCCCCAGCATTTT
NA	TRBV5-1	TRBD1	TRBJ1-1	CASSFNQGGSNTEAFF	TGCGCCAGCAGCTTCAACCAGGGGGGATCCAACACTGAAGCTTTCTTT
NA	TRBV5-1	NA	TRBJ2-3	CASSLSTDTQYF	TGCGCCAGCAGCTTGTCAACAGATACGCAGTATTTT
NA	TRBV3-1/TRBV3-2	TRBD2	TRBJ2-2	CASSFRAGGPGELFF	TGTGCCAGCAGCTTTCGAGCGGGGGGGCCCGGGGAGCTGTTTTTT
NA	TRBV5-1	TRBD1	TRBJ1-1	CASSPRDSSRTEAFF	TGCGCCAGCAGCCCCAGGGACAGCTCGAGGACTGAAGCTTTCTTT
once	TRBV27	TRBD1	TRBJ2-1	CASSSPGQVSYEQFF	TGTGCCAGCAGTTCACCGGGACAGGTTTCATATGAGCAGTTCTTC
NA	TRBV30	NA	TRBJ2-5	CAGTGTHQETQYF	TGTGCCGGAACCGGGACACACCAAGAGACCCAGTACTTC
NA	TRBV18	TRBD2	TRBJ2-5	CASSPRRGDETQYF	TGTGCCAGCTCACCACGACGGGGGGACGAGACCCAGTACTTC
NA	TRBV7-9	TRBD1	TRBJ2-7	CASSKTQGSSYEQYF	TGTGCCAGCAGCAAGACACAGGGGAGCTCCTACGAGCAGTACTTC
NA	TRBV6-5	NA	TRBJ1-1	CASSSTVNTEAFF	TGTGCCAGCAGTTCTACAGTGAACACTGAAGCTTTCTTT
NA	TRBV6-5	NA	TRBJ1-1	CASDRTPPEAFF	TGTGCCAGTGATCGTACACCCCCTGAAGCTTTCTTT
few	TRBV25-1	NA	TRBJ2-7	CASSGPIGGYEQYF	TGTGCCAGCAGTGGCCCTATCGGGGGCTACGAGCAGTACTTC
NA	TRBV5-4	TRBD1	TRBJ2-2	CASSSTGKNTGELFF	TGTGCCAGCAGCTCGACAGGGAAAAACACCGGGGAGCTGTTTTTT
NA	TRBV19	TRBD1	TRBJ2-5	CASSIGGTGPQETQYF	TGTGCCAGTAGTATAGGGGGGACAGGACCACAAGAGACCCAGTACTTC